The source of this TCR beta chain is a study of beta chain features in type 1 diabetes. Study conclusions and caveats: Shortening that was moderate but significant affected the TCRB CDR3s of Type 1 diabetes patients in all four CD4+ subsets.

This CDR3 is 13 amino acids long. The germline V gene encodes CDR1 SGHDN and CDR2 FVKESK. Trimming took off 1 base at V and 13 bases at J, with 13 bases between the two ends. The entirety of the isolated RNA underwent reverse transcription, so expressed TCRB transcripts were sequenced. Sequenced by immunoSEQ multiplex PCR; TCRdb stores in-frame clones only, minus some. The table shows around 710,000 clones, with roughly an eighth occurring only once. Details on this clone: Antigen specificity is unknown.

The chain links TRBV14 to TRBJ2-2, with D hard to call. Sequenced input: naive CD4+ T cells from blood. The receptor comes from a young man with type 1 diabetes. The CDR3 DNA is TGTGCCAGCAGCCAAGGTCTTACCCTGGCGCTGTTTTTT. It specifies CASSQGLTLALFF.